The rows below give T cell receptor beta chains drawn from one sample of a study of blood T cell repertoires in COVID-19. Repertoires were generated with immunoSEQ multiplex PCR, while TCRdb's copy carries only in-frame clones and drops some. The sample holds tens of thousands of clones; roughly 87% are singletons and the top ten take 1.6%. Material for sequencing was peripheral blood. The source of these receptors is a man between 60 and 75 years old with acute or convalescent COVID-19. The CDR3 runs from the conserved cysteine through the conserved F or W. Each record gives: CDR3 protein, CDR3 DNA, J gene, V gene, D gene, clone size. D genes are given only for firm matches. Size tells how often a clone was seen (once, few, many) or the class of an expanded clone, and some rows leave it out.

cdr3_aa: CASSLEGRGNTEAFF
cdr3_nt: TGCGCCAGCAGCTTGGAAGGACGGGGAAACACTGAAGCTTTCTTT
j_call: TRBJ1-1
v_call: TRBV5-1
d_call: NA
clone_size: NA

cdr3_aa: CASSFPSQGVEGELFF
cdr3_nt: TGTGCCAGCAGCTTCCCTTCCCAGGGGGTGGAGGGGGAGCTGTTTTTT
j_call: TRBJ2-2
v_call: TRBV7-8
d_call: TRBD1
clone_size: NA

cdr3_aa: CASSPRTGSAYEQYF
cdr3_nt: TGCGCCAGCAGCCCCAGGACAGGGTCCGCCTACGAGCAGTACTTC
j_call: TRBJ2-7
v_call: TRBV5-1
d_call: TRBD1
clone_size: few

cdr3_aa: CASTTDDQGRNGNTIYF
cdr3_nt: TGTGCCAGTACCACCGACGACCAGGGGCGGAACGGAAACACCATATATTTT
j_call: TRBJ1-3
v_call: TRBV19
d_call: NA
clone_size: NA

cdr3_aa: CASRRQGGEAFF
cdr3_nt: TGCGCCAGCAGGCGACAGGGCGGCGAAGCTTTCTTT
j_call: TRBJ1-1
v_call: TRBV4-1
d_call: TRBD1
clone_size: NA

cdr3_aa: CASSLQGQGPRGYTF
cdr3_nt: TGTGCCAGCAGCTTACAGGGACAGGGTCCCCGTGGCTACACCTTC
j_call: TRBJ1-2
v_call: TRBV11-2
d_call: TRBD1
clone_size: NA

cdr3_aa: CASSSWTGGTLHF
cdr3_nt: TGTGCCAGCAGCTCGTGGACAGGAGGGACCCTCCACTTT
j_call: TRBJ1-6
v_call: TRBV7-2
d_call: TRBD1
clone_size: NA

cdr3_aa: CASSLAADGTRSQPQHF
cdr3_nt: TGTGCCAGCAGCTTAGCAGCGGACGGGACTCGGAGTCAGCCCCAGCATTTT
j_call: TRBJ1-5
v_call: TRBV7-8
d_call: NA
clone_size: NA

cdr3_aa: CASSTGVTDTQYF
cdr3_nt: TGTGCCAGCAGCACAGGGGTCACAGATACGCAGTATTTT
j_call: TRBJ2-3
v_call: TRBV7-9
d_call: TRBD1
clone_size: NA

cdr3_aa: CATSGGNRGFYEQYF
cdr3_nt: TGTGCCACAAGTGGGGGGAACAGGGGATTTTACGAGCAGTACTTC
j_call: TRBJ2-7
v_call: TRBV24-1
d_call: NA
clone_size: NA

cdr3_aa: CASSPRTGANYGYTF
cdr3_nt: TGTGCCAGCAGCCCCCGGACAGGGGCAAACTATGGCTACACCTTC
j_call: TRBJ1-2
v_call: TRBV9
d_call: TRBD1
clone_size: NA

cdr3_aa: CASSLNRGWDEQFF
cdr3_nt: TGTGCCAGCAGTTTAAACAGGGGTTGGGATGAGCAGTTCTTC
j_call: TRBJ2-1
v_call: TRBV27
d_call: TRBD1
clone_size: NA

cdr3_aa: CASSKAGDSGANVLTF
cdr3_nt: TGTGCCAGCAGTAAGGCAGGGGACTCTGGGGCCAACGTCCTGACTTTC
j_call: TRBJ2-6
v_call: TRBV25-1
d_call: NA
clone_size: NA

cdr3_aa: CASSPDRGAVAEAFF
cdr3_nt: TGTGCCAGCTCTCCGGACAGGGGAGCGGTGGCTGAAGCTTTCTTT
j_call: TRBJ1-1
v_call: TRBV21-1
d_call: NA
clone_size: NA

cdr3_aa: CASSSGQEYGYTF
cdr3_nt: TGTGCCAGCAGCTCGGGACAGGAATATGGCTACACCTTC
j_call: TRBJ1-2
v_call: TRBV5-4
d_call: TRBD1
clone_size: once

cdr3_aa: CASSLAWGPNTGELFF
cdr3_nt: TGTGCCAGCAGCCTTGCTTGGGGGCCAAACACCGGGGAGCTGTTTTTT
j_call: TRBJ2-2
v_call: TRBV11-2
d_call: NA
clone_size: NA